The rows below give T cell receptor beta chains drawn from one sample of a study of identical twins. TCRdb passed the 5' RACE reads through MiXCR, listing each CDR3 protein once. The sample records some 500,000 distinct CDR3 sequences, 7.5% to 10% being singletons. This sample also appeared in a second study, on yellow fever vaccine responses in identical twins.

Sequencing was performed on PBMCs. These TCRs come from a woman between 18 and 29 years old in good health. Both conserved end residues are part of each CDR3. D genes are given only for firm matches. Clone sizes are given selectively: once, few, many, or a class where the clone is expanded.

D gene: TRBD2
V gene: TRBV6-1
clone size: few
J gene: TRBJ2-1
CDR3 protein: CASIWGGSSYNEQFF
CDR3 DNA: TGTGCCAGCATCTGGGGCGGGAGCTCCTACAATGAGCAGTTCTTC

D gene: -
V gene: TRBV12-3/TRBV12-4
clone size: few
J gene: TRBJ1-1
CDR3 protein: CASRVRGEVGNTEAFF
CDR3 DNA: TGTGCCAGCAGAGTCAGAGGGGAAGTCGGGAACACTGAAGCTTTCTTT

D gene: TRBD2
V gene: TRBV7-2
clone size: many
J gene: TRBJ2-1
CDR3 protein: CASSLGLAPYNEQFF
CDR3 DNA: TGTGCCAGCAGCTTGGGACTAGCGCCCTACAATGAGCAGTTCTTC

D gene: TRBD1
V gene: TRBV20-1
clone size: -
J gene: TRBJ2-5
CDR3 protein: CSAHRGIQETQYF
CDR3 DNA: TGCAGTGCGCACAGGGGGATTCAAGAGACCCAGTACTTC

D gene: TRBD1
V gene: TRBV20-1
clone size: few
J gene: TRBJ2-7
CDR3 protein: CSASGPSGTGPYEQYF
CDR3 DNA: TGCAGTGCTAGCGGACCCTCAGGGACAGGGCCCTACGAGCAGTACTTC

D gene: -
V gene: TRBV6-4
clone size: many
J gene: TRBJ2-2
CDR3 protein: CASSQKDGSTGELFF
CDR3 DNA: TGTGCCAGCTCCCAGAAGGATGGGAGCACCGGGGAGCTGTTTTTT

D gene: TRBD1
V gene: TRBV7-9
clone size: many
J gene: TRBJ2-5
CDR3 protein: CASSLPEGQGAETQYF
CDR3 DNA: TGTGCCAGCAGCTTACCAGAAGGACAGGGGGCTGAGACCCAGTACTTC

D gene: TRBD2
V gene: TRBV7-2
clone size: many
J gene: TRBJ2-7
CDR3 protein: CASTLAGSYEQYF
CDR3 DNA: TGTGCCAGCACCCTAGCGGGGTCCTACGAGCAGTACTTC

D gene: -
V gene: TRBV2
clone size: many
J gene: TRBJ1-5
CDR3 protein: CASIPEGLVPHQPQHF
CDR3 DNA: TGTGCCAGCATCCCCGAGGGGCTGGTTCCCCATCAGCCCCAGCATTTT

D gene: TRBD2
V gene: TRBV9
clone size: -
J gene: TRBJ2-1
CDR3 protein: CASSVVGGGSYNEQFF
CDR3 DNA: TGTGCCAGCAGCGTAGTCGGCGGGGGAAGCTACAATGAGCAGTTCTTC

D gene: TRBD1
V gene: TRBV12-3/TRBV12-4
clone size: -
J gene: TRBJ2-6
CDR3 protein: CASSPGDRGRSGANVLTF
CDR3 DNA: TGTGCCAGCAGTCCAGGGGACAGGGGGCGATCTGGGGCCAACGTCCTGACTTTC

D gene: -
V gene: TRBV12-3/TRBV12-4
clone size: many
J gene: TRBJ1-3
CDR3 protein: CASSHTGISGNTIYF
CDR3 DNA: TGTGCCAGCAGTCACACAGGGATTTCGGGAAACACCATATATTTT

D gene: -
V gene: TRBV5-6
clone size: few
J gene: TRBJ2-7
CDR3 protein: CASSPGIIYEQYF
CDR3 DNA: TGTGCCAGCAGCCCCGGGATTATATACGAGCAGTACTTC

D gene: TRBD2
V gene: TRBV7-2
clone size: few
J gene: TRBJ2-7
CDR3 protein: CASSLMGLADEQYF
CDR3 DNA: TGTGCCAGCAGCTTAATGGGACTAGCAGACGAGCAGTACTTC

D gene: -
V gene: TRBV25-1
clone size: many
J gene: TRBJ1-4
CDR3 protein: CASSLPGGGNSNEKLFF
CDR3 DNA: TGTGCCAGCAGTCTCCCGGGAGGAGGAAACTCTAATGAAAAACTGTTTTTT

D gene: -
V gene: TRBV7-8
clone size: many
J gene: TRBJ2-2
CDR3 protein: CASSLVDGKRLNTGELFF
CDR3 DNA: TGTGCCAGCAGCTTAGTGGACGGAAAAAGACTGAACACCGGGGAGCTGTTTTTT

D gene: -
V gene: TRBV6-1
clone size: -
J gene: TRBJ2-5
CDR3 protein: CASSRRVYAEETQYF
CDR3 DNA: TGTGCCAGCAGCCGACGGGTCTACGCCGAAGAGACCCAGTACTTC

D gene: -
V gene: TRBV12-3/TRBV12-4
clone size: many
J gene: TRBJ2-1
CDR3 protein: CASSLVGGRKNEQFF
CDR3 DNA: TGTGCCAGCAGTTTGGTGGGCGGAAGGAAGAATGAGCAGTTCTTC

D gene: TRBD2
V gene: TRBV27
clone size: -
J gene: TRBJ2-1
CDR3 protein: CASSLRRTSGRRGNEQFF
CDR3 DNA: TGTGCCAGCAGTTTGAGGCGAACTAGCGGGAGGAGGGGTAATGAGCAGTTCTTC

D gene: TRBD2
V gene: TRBV10-1
clone size: few
J gene: TRBJ2-1
CDR3 protein: CASSDLAGGLLGQFF
CDR3 DNA: TGCGCCAGCAGTGACCTAGCGGGAGGTCTCTTGGGGCAGTTCTTC

D gene: TRBD1
V gene: TRBV28
clone size: many
J gene: TRBJ1-2
CDR3 protein: CASNAGGTNYGYTF
CDR3 DNA: TGTGCCAGCAACGCAGGGGGAACTAACTATGGCTACACCTTC

D gene: -
V gene: TRBV6-2/TRBV6-3
clone size: -
J gene: TRBJ2-7
CDR3 protein: CASRITGTPSSEQYF
CDR3 DNA: TGTGCCAGCAGGATTACCGGGACTCCCTCCTCCGAGCAGTACTTC

D gene: -
V gene: TRBV6-5
clone size: few
J gene: TRBJ1-3
CDR3 protein: CASSYAGGDFGGNTIYF
CDR3 DNA: TGTGCCAGCAGTTACGCCGGGGGCGACTTCGGTGGAAACACCATATATTTT

D gene: -
V gene: TRBV4-3
clone size: few
J gene: TRBJ1-1
CDR3 protein: CASSQGSRDTEAFF
CDR3 DNA: TGCGCCAGCAGCCAAGGGAGCAGGGACACTGAAGCTTTCTTT

D gene: -
V gene: TRBV5-1
clone size: -
J gene: TRBJ2-3
CDR3 protein: CASARSGDTQYF
CDR3 DNA: TGCGCCAGCGCTAGGTCCGGGGATACGCAGTATTTT

D gene: TRBD1
V gene: TRBV20-1
clone size: -
J gene: TRBJ2-7
CDR3 protein: CSAGQGGGYEQYF
CDR3 DNA: TGCAGTGCTGGACAGGGGGGAGGCTACGAGCAGTACTTC

D gene: -
V gene: TRBV7-9
clone size: -
J gene: TRBJ2-1
CDR3 protein: CASSQGVVGNEQFF
CDR3 DNA: TGTGCCAGCAGCCAGGGTGTTGTAGGCAATGAGCAGTTCTTC

D gene: -
V gene: TRBV11-2
clone size: many
J gene: TRBJ2-4
CDR3 protein: CASSSDPAMGNIQYF
CDR3 DNA: TGTGCCAGCAGCTCCGACCCTGCGATGGGAAACATTCAGTACTTC

D gene: TRBD1
V gene: TRBV7-3
clone size: few
J gene: TRBJ2-7
CDR3 protein: CASSLTGTGGEQYF
CDR3 DNA: TGTGCCAGCAGCCTCACCGGGACAGGGGGCGAGCAGTACTTC

D gene: TRBD1
V gene: TRBV7-2
clone size: many
J gene: TRBJ2-1
CDR3 protein: CASSRDRAGSYNEQFF
CDR3 DNA: TGTGCCAGCAGTCGAGACAGGGCAGGCTCCTACAATGAGCAGTTCTTC

D gene: -
V gene: TRBV6-2/TRBV6-3
clone size: many
J gene: TRBJ1-5
CDR3 protein: CASSKLPGPSNQPQHF
CDR3 DNA: TGTGCCAGCAGTAAACTACCGGGACCAAGCAATCAGCCCCAGCATTTT

D gene: TRBD2
V gene: TRBV20-1
clone size: few
J gene: TRBJ2-7
CDR3 protein: CSARGIELAGIYEQYF
CDR3 DNA: TGCAGTGCTAGAGGTATTGAACTAGCGGGGATCTACGAGCAGTACTTC

D gene: -
V gene: TRBV5-1
clone size: few
J gene: TRBJ2-7
CDR3 protein: CASSLEVPGRTSSYEQYF
CDR3 DNA: TGCGCCAGCAGCTTGGAGGTGCCGGGCAGGACGAGCTCCTACGAGCAGTACTTC

D gene: -
V gene: TRBV15
clone size: few
J gene: TRBJ2-7
CDR3 protein: CATSRGTDGEQYF
CDR3 DNA: TGTGCCACCAGCAGAGGGACAGACGGCGAGCAGTACTTC

D gene: -
V gene: TRBV29-1
clone size: many
J gene: TRBJ2-5
CDR3 protein: CSVPSFPGQETQYF
CDR3 DNA: TGCAGCGTTCCTTCATTCCCCGGCCAAGAGACCCAGTACTTC

D gene: -
V gene: TRBV20-1
clone size: -
J gene: TRBJ2-3
CDR3 protein: CSARWEDTQYF
CDR3 DNA: TGCAGTGCTAGATGGGAGGATACGCAGTATTTT

D gene: -
V gene: TRBV5-1
clone size: -
J gene: TRBJ2-7
CDR3 protein: CASSYLLGQSEYF
CDR3 DNA: TGCGCCAGCAGCTACCTCCTAGGGCAGTCTGAGTACTTC

D gene: TRBD2
V gene: TRBV6-2/TRBV6-3
clone size: -
J gene: TRBJ2-3
CDR3 protein: CASSYRLAGAYVDTQYF
CDR3 DNA: TGTGCCAGCAGTTACCGGCTAGCGGGAGCGTATGTAGATACGCAGTATTTT

D gene: -
V gene: TRBV19
clone size: few
J gene: TRBJ1-5
CDR3 protein: CASSTYHQPQHF
CDR3 DNA: TGTGCCAGTAGTACGTACCATCAGCCCCAGCATTTT

D gene: -
V gene: TRBV5-1
clone size: -
J gene: TRBJ2-6
CDR3 protein: CASRVGSGANVLTF
CDR3 DNA: TGCGCCAGCAGAGTAGGCTCTGGGGCCAACGTCCTGACTTTC

D gene: -
V gene: TRBV12-3/TRBV12-4
clone size: -
J gene: TRBJ1-1
CDR3 protein: CASSLAGVLGGAFF
CDR3 DNA: TGTGCCAGCAGTTTAGCGGGGGTACTGGGGGGAGCTTTCTTT

D gene: -
V gene: TRBV4-3
clone size: many
J gene: TRBJ2-3
CDR3 protein: CASSQGASASTDTQYF
CDR3 DNA: TGCGCCAGCAGCCAAGGTGCCTCAGCTAGCACAGATACGCAGTATTTT

D gene: -
V gene: TRBV15
clone size: few
J gene: TRBJ2-2
CDR3 protein: CATSQGRSNTGELFF
CDR3 DNA: TGTGCCACCAGCCAGGGGAGGAGCAACACCGGGGAGCTGTTTTTT

D gene: TRBD2
V gene: TRBV12-3/TRBV12-4
clone size: few
J gene: TRBJ2-1
CDR3 protein: CASSRLAGGEQFF
CDR3 DNA: TGTGCCAGCAGTCGACTAGCGGGAGGCGAGCAGTTCTTC

D gene: -
V gene: TRBV4-2
clone size: many
J gene: TRBJ2-7
CDR3 protein: CASSQSGTGTPLEQYF
CDR3 DNA: TGTGCCAGCAGCCAATCGGGAACCGGGACTCCCCTCGAGCAGTACTTC

D gene: TRBD1
V gene: TRBV28
clone size: few
J gene: TRBJ2-6
CDR3 protein: CASSLGTGGTLSGTSGANVLTF
CDR3 DNA: TGTGCCAGCAGTTTGGGGACAGGGGGAACCTTAAGCGGGACCTCTGGGGCCAACGTCCTGACTTTC

D gene: TRBD2
V gene: TRBV7-2
clone size: few
J gene: TRBJ2-7
CDR3 protein: CASSSGGRFYEQYF
CDR3 DNA: TGTGCCAGCAGCTCGGGCGGGAGGTTCTACGAGCAGTACTTC

D gene: TRBD2
V gene: TRBV6-5
clone size: -
J gene: TRBJ2-3
CDR3 protein: CASSTLAGGQYF
CDR3 DNA: TGTGCCAGCAGCACACTAGCGGGGGGGCAGTATTTT

D gene: TRBD1
V gene: TRBV12-3/TRBV12-4
clone size: many
J gene: TRBJ1-4
CDR3 protein: CASSRTGGREKLFF
CDR3 DNA: TGTGCCAGCAGCCGGACAGGGGGCCGTGAAAAACTGTTTTTT

D gene: -
V gene: TRBV11-2
clone size: many
J gene: TRBJ1-5
CDR3 protein: CASSFGTGQPQHF
CDR3 DNA: TGTGCCAGCAGCTTCGGGACGGGGCAGCCCCAGCATTTT